This passage covers 18 T cell receptor beta chains from one sample sequenced in a study of preoperative IRX-2 immunotherapy in early breast cancer. Here immunoSEQ multiplex PCR was the method, and the copy in TCRdb shows in-frame clones only, minus some. The repertoire has more than 35,000 clones, about 72% of them found once; the top ten carry about 1%. The treatment denotes: preoperative locoregional IRX-2 cytokine immunotherapy. Sequenced here: tumor tissue, sampled after IRX-2 immunotherapy. These receptors came from a human donor with breast cancer.

V usage is TRBV28 and J usage is TRBJ1-1, with a tentative D call TRBD1 (6 bases). The germline V and J ends were trimmed by 9 bases and 3 bases, with 20 bases remaining between them. CDR1 and CDR2 (germline): MDHEN, SYDVKM. This CDR3 has 15 residues. The CDR3: CASGGRGSEYTEAFF. DNA of the CDR3: TGTGCCAGTGGGGGAAGGGGGTCTGAGTACACTGAAGCTTTCTTT.

In its sample, this clone was seen once. This rearrangement joins TRBV14 to TRBJ1-2; 7 bases map to TRBD1. The CDR3 is 13 amino acids. Per the germline V gene, CDR1 is SGHDN and CDR2 is FVKESK. Trimming took 8 bases from V and 2 from J; bases not matched to a gene: 5. CDR3 in DNA: TGTGCCAGCTCGGGACAGTTCAACTATGGCTACACCTTC. This encodes CASSGQFNYGYTF.

This clone was detected a few times. The chain carries TRBV11-3 and TRBJ1-2; 8 bases match TRBD1. This CDR3 comprises 15 residues. Germline V gene data show CDR1 as SGHNT and CDR2 as YENEEA. The ends lost 5 bases at V and 4 bases at J; junction bases unmatched: 9. Here the CDR3 reads CASSMQGARAYGYTF. The CDR3 DNA follows: TGTGCCAGCAGCATGCAGGGGGCGCGAGCCTATGGCTACACCTTC. The full variable domain, rest sourced from reference TRBV11-3 and TRBJ1-2, is EAGVVQSPRYKIIEKKQPVAFWCNPISGHNTLYWYLQNLGQGPELLIRYENEEAVDDSQLPKDRFSAERLKGVDSTLKIQPAELGDSAVYLCASSMQGARAYGYTFGSGTRLTVV.

V is TRBV2 and J is TRBJ2-7; D possibly uses TRBD1 or TRBD2 (6 bases each). With 6 bases removed from V and 9 bases from J, the gap between germline ends came to 24 bases. The CDR3 totals 15 residues. CDR1 SNHLY and CDR2 FYNNEI come from the germline V gene. The CDR3: CASSVYSGGLEVQYF. The CDR3 DNA is TGTGCCAGCAGCGTATATTCCGGGGGCCTTGAGGTGCAGTACTTC.

This clone was observed a handful of times. This chain's CDR3 is CAWTEGALAGGTGELFF. For the CDR3, the DNA is TGTGCCTGGACCGAGGGGGCACTAGCGGGCGGCACCGGGGAGCTGTTTTTT. This sequence joins TRBV30 and TRBJ2-2; 9 bases match TRBD2. The V gene's germline CDR1 is GTSNPN and CDR2 SVGIG (reference sequence). The CDR3 length is 17 residues. The V segment lost 4 bases and the J segment 4 bases; nucleotides outside the gene matches: 13.

This chain uses TRBV5-1 with TRBJ2-6, with D possibly called TRBD1 or TRBD2 (6 bases each). There are 18 residues in the CDR3. Germline assignment: CDR1 SGHRS and CDR2 YFSETQ. The ends were cut back, 2 bases at V and 0 bases at J, with 15 bases in the middle. DNA of the CDR3: TGCGCCAGCAGCTTATCGGGGGCCTCGTACTCTGGGGCCAACGTCCTGACTTTC. It encodes CASSLSGASYSGANVLTF.

This clone occurred a few times. The chain employs TRBV10-2 and TRBJ1-4; no reliable D call. Germline lookup yields CDR1 WSHSY and CDR2 SAAADI. V was clipped by 6 bases and J by 0 bases, with 8 bases between them. This CDR3 contains 14 residues. CDR3 protein: CASREQTTNEKLFF. The CDR3 DNA sequence: TGCGCCAGCAGGGAACAGACAACTAATGAAAAACTGTTTTTT.

This rearrangement joins TRBV18 to TRBJ1-5; D gene unclear. Trimming left V 4 bases short and J 7 bases short, with 11 bases between. CDR1 and CDR2 from the germline V gene are KGHSH and LQKENI. CDR3 length: 13 amino acids. CDR3 protein: CASSRGSEQPQHF. As DNA, the CDR3 is TGTGCCAGCTCACGAGGGTCCGAACAGCCCCAGCATTTT.

This CDR3 reads CASSEYDRGRGAFF. CDR3 sequence (DNA): TGCGCCAGCAGTGAGTACGACAGGGGGCGCGGAGCTTTCTTT. The genes are TRBV10-2 and TRBJ1-1; 10 bases map to TRBD1. The CDR3 runs 14 residues. V lost 1 base to trimming and J lost 10 bases; unmatched junction nucleotides: 6. Germline CDR1 reads WSHSY; CDR2 reads SAAADI.

V usage is TRBV29-1 and J usage is TRBJ2-2; the D is unclear. The germline V and J ends were trimmed by 1 base and 7 bases, with 7 bases remaining between them. CDR1 is SQVTM, CDR2 ANQGSEA, per germline. The CDR3 has 12 amino acids. The CDR3, as DNA: TGCAGCGTTGAAGCCCCGGGCGGGGAGCTGTTTTTT. This translates into CSVEAPGGELFF.

The chain uses TRBV6-8 and TRBJ2-7, with 9 bases fitting TRBD2. This CDR3 contains 15 residues. Per the germline V gene, CDR1 is MNHGY and CDR2 is SAAAGT. V was pared by 6 bases and J by 7 bases, with 13 bases of the junction left unmatched. The CDR3, as DNA: TGTGCCAGCAGGCCTCCCTCAGCGGGGGGAAAGGAGCAGTACTTC. It codes for CASRPPSAGGKEQYF.

The rearrangement uses TRBV6-8 and TRBJ1-6; 7 positions agree with TRBD1. CDR1 is MNHGY, CDR2 SAAAGT, per germline. The CDR3 sequence is 13 residues long. The V and J ends lost 5 bases and 11 bases, in that order; junction bases with no gene match: 6. The CDR3 DNA reads as TGTGCCAGCAGTATTCAGACAGGGACACCCCTCCACTTT. It yields the protein CASSIQTGTPLHF.

The rearrangement links TRBV6-4 to TRBJ2-2, with TRBD2 matching over 8 bases. Germline trimming cut 6 bases from V and 1 base from J; bases unmatched to any gene: 13. Germline CDR1 is MRHNA and CDR2 is SNTAGT. The CDR3 consists of 18 residues. The CDR3 loop is CASSPFTTLAENTGELFF. CDR3 nucleotide sequence: TGTGCCAGCAGCCCTTTCACCACACTAGCGGAGAACACCGGGGAGCTGTTTTTT.

The chain employs TRBV6-8 and TRBJ2-7; D not certain. CDR3 length: 13 residues. Trimming removed 5 bases from V and 2 bases from J, with 10 bases in between. The germline CDR1 and CDR2 sequences are MNHGY and SAAAGT. The CDR3 here is CASSQGFPYEQYF. The CDR3 DNA follows: TGTGCCAGCAGTCAAGGGTTCCCCTACGAGCAGTACTTC.

This rearrangement joins TRBV11-3 to TRBJ1-6; D gene unclear. CDR1 is SGHNT and CDR2 is YENEEA in the germline V gene. V lost 0 bases, J lost 6 bases, and 9 bases lay in between. CDR3 length equals 15 residues. The DNA for the CDR3 is TGTGCCAGCAGCTTAGATCAGGCCCGTAATTCACCCCTCCACTTT. Translation: CASSLDQARNSPLHF.

The CDR3 sequence is CASSQGVVWVNTEAFF. The CDR3, as DNA: TGTGCCAGCAGCCAAGGTGTGGTCTGGGTTAACACTGAAGCTTTCTTT. The rearrangement uses TRBV14 and TRBJ1-1; D not resolved. This CDR3 has 16 residues. CDR1 is SGHDN and CDR2 is FVKESK in the germline V gene. V was trimmed by 1 base and J by 2 bases, leaving 14 bases between them.

V usage is TRBV28 and J usage is TRBJ2-7, with 9 bases aligning to TRBD1. J gave up 1 base and V 7 bases, and 11 bases lay outside the gene matches. Germline CDR1 is MDHEN and CDR2 is SYDVKM. This CDR3 comprises 16 residues. CDR3 DNA: TGTGCCAGCACATCACCACAGGGGGCTGGATCCTACGAGCAGTACTTC. Translation: CASTSPQGAGSYEQYF.

V is TRBV6-8 and J is TRBJ2-3, with 11 bases matching TRBD1. CDR3 size: 14 residues. The trim removed 6 bases at V and 6 bases at J, leaving 5 bases unmatched. The germline V gene has CDR1 MNHGY and CDR2 SAAAGT. CDR3 sequence: CASSPGQGVDTQYF. CDR3 DNA sequence: TGTGCCAGCAGCCCGGGACAGGGGGTGGATACGCAGTATTTT.